The next 25 T cell receptor beta chains were all read from a single sample in a study of Tregs in tolerant kidney transplant recipients. Some clones are missing from TCRdb's copy, which holds only in-frame ones; the method was immunoSEQ multiplex PCR. The sample contains 55,000 to 80,000 clones, roughly 98% of which appear only once. Sequenced here: Tregs from blood, sampled before the transplant. Every receptor here comes from a human donor who received a combined kidney and bone marrow transplant.

This clone was seen only once. The J gene is TRBJ1-3, the V gene TRBV30, with D tentatively TRBD1 (5 bases). V lost 3 bases, J lost 4 bases, and 10 bases lay in between. This CDR3 contains 13 residues. Germline V gene data show CDR1 as GTSNPN and CDR2 as SVGIG (reference sequence). In DNA, the CDR3 is TGTGCCTGGAGCCACGGGGGGGGAAACACCATATATTTT. Amino acids: CAWSHGGGNTIYF.

The chain joins TRBV6-7 to TRBJ1-1; D is ambiguous. TRBV6-7 is reported as an ORF; its role is uncertain. Trimming cost V 0 bases and J 7 bases, with 27 bases left between them. This CDR3 comprises 19 residues. CDR3 in DNA: TGTGCCAGCAGTTACTCGATTTCCCAGGTCGAGAGTCCCGATGATGAAGCTTTCTTT. This sequence encodes CASSYSISQVESPDDEAFF.

This sequence joins TRBV6-1 and TRBJ1-2; D gene ambiguous. From germline, CDR1 is MNHNS and CDR2 SASEGT. Trimming removed 7 bases from V and 3 bases from J, with 6 bases in between. CDR3 size: 11 residues. This CDR3 is CASKGDYGYTF. CDR3 bases: TGTGCCAGCAAGGGAGACTATGGCTACACCTTC.

The rearrangement links TRBV7-6 to TRBJ2-7; 10 bases fit TRBD2. This CDR3 region has 14 residues. Germline CDR1 SGHVS, CDR2 FNYEAQ. V lost 1 base to trimming and J lost 7 bases; unmatched junction nucleotides: 4. Here the CDR3 DNA reads TGTGCCAGCAGCTTAGTCCTAGCGGGGGATGAGCAGTACTTC. As protein: CASSLVLAGDEQYF. The variable domain in full, with the rest retrieved from reference TRBV7-6 and TRBJ2-7, is GAGVSQSPRYKVTKRGQDVALRCDPISGHVSLYWYRQALGQGPEFLTYFNYEAQQDKSGLPNDRFSAERPEGSISTLTIQRTEQRDSAMYRCASSLVLAGDEQYFGPGTRLTVT.

The rearrangement joins TRBV6-1 to TRBJ2-2; TRBD2 matches at 9 bases. The length of the CDR3 is 15 residues. V shed 4 bases and J 5 bases; nucleotides not matched to a gene: 5. Germline V gene sequence: CDR1 MNHNS, CDR2 SASEGT. CDR3 nucleotide sequence: TGTGCCAGCAGTGCTGGTAGCGGGAGTACCGGGGAGCTGTTTTTT. It yields the protein CASSAGSGSTGELFF.

The CDR3 DNA sequence: TGTGCCAGCAGACCGGGACTAGCGGGAATGCTGTTTTTT. This codes for CASRPGLAGMLFF. This sequence joins TRBV14 and TRBJ2-2, with TRBD2 matching over 13 bases. There are 13 residues in the CDR3. The ends lost 6 bases at V and 13 bases at J; junction bases unmatched: 5. CDR1 and CDR2 (germline): SGHDN, FVKESK.

The rearrangement joins TRBV7-2 to TRBJ1-1; 11 nucleotides line up with TRBD1. CDR3 length: 17 residues. Per germline, CDR1 SGHTA and CDR2 FQGNSA. The trim removed 1 base at V and 4 bases at J, leaving 8 bases unmatched. The CDR3 here is CASSLVLVGTGGTEAFF. The CDR3 DNA is TGTGCCAGCAGCTTAGTATTGGTCGGGACAGGGGGCACTGAAGCTTTCTTT. Together with reference TRBV7-2 and TRBJ1-1, the CDR3 gives the full variable domain: GAGVSQSPSNKVTEKGKDVELRCDPISGHTALYWYRQSLGQGLEFLIYFQGNSAPDKSGLPSDRFSAERTGGSVSTLTIQRTQQEDSAVYLCASSLVLVGTGGTEAFFGQGTRLTVV.

The J gene is TRBJ2-7, the V gene TRBV4-2; 11 bases fit TRBD2. Germline V gives CDR1 LGHNA, CDR2 YNFKEQ. The CDR3 totals 16 residues. Trimming took 1 base from V and 9 from J; bases not matched to a gene: 11. For the CDR3, the DNA is TGTGCCAGCAGCCAAGTAGAGACTAGCGGGGACCGCGGGCAGTACTTC. Translating it yields CASSQVETSGDRGQYF.

This sequence joins TRBV6-5 and TRBJ2-5; 7 bases match TRBD1. Germline-derived CDR1 and CDR2 are MNHEY and SVGAGI. This CDR3 comprises 15 residues. The V and J ends lost 5 bases and 0 bases, in that order; junction bases with no gene match: 6. The CDR3 protein is CASSRMTGYQETQYF. As DNA, the CDR3 is TGTGCCAGCAGTCGAATGACAGGGTACCAAGAGACCCAGTACTTC.

This rearrangement joins TRBV2 to TRBJ2-5, with D uncertain. Germline lookup yields CDR1 SNHLY and CDR2 FYNNEI. The CDR3 is made up of 11 amino acids. V lost 8 bases, J lost 7 bases, and 11 bases lay in between. This chain's CDR3 is CASGPGRTQYF. The CDR3 region has the DNA TGTGCCAGCGGGCCTGGCCGGACCCAGTACTTC.

The chain has TRBV25-1 and TRBJ1-1, with 8 bases lining up with TRBD1. This CDR3 comprises 15 residues. The junction had 9 bases not matched to a gene; V was cut back by 4 bases and J by 5 bases. Germline lookup yields CDR1 MGHDK and CDR2 SYGVNS. CDR3 DNA sequence: TGTGCCAGCAGTGCCTTTCGACAGGGGTTGACTGAAGCTTTCTTT. Residues: CASSAFRQGLTEAFF. Supplemented by reference TRBV25-1 and TRBJ1-1, the full variable domain reads EADIYQTPRYLVIGTGKKITLECSQTMGHDKMYWYQQDPGMELHLIHYSYGVNSTEKGDLSSESTVSRIRTEHFPLTLESARPSHTSQYLCASSAFRQGLTEAFFGQGTRLTVV.

The chain has TRBV7-2 and TRBJ2-3; perhaps TRBD2 as D (7 bases). CDR1 is SGHTA and CDR2 is FQGNSA in the germline V gene. Trimming pared 1 base from V and 5 bases from J, leaving 10 bases between. CDR3 length: 14 amino acids. The CDR3 protein is CASSLEGGRDTQYF. For the CDR3, the DNA is TGTGCCAGCAGCTTAGAGGGGGGGAGAGATACGCAGTATTTT.

The chain couples TRBV6-7 to TRBJ1-5, with TRBD1 identical over 7 bases. TRBV6-7 is an ORF for which the function is uncertain. J gave up 0 bases and V 2 bases, and 7 bases lay outside the gene matches. The CDR3 covers 17 residues. The CDR3 sequence is CASSYRGTANSNQPQHF. The DNA of the CDR3 is TGTGCCAGCAGTTACCGAGGGACAGCGAATAGCAATCAGCCCCAGCATTTT.

The chain carries TRBV5-1 and TRBJ2-3, with D perhaps matching TRBD1 (6 bases). The germline V and J ends were trimmed by 4 bases and 4 bases, with 13 bases remaining between them. The CDR3 runs to 14 residues. From germline, CDR1 is SGHRS and CDR2 YFSETQ. The CDR3 DNA follows: TGCGCCAGCAGCCCCTTTGCAGGGGCAGATACGCAGTATTTT. Translation: CASSPFAGADTQYF.

The chain carries TRBV5-1 and TRBJ2-7; 7 bases are a match to TRBD1. CDR3 length: 15 residues. CDR1 is SGHRS and CDR2 is YFSETQ in the germline V gene. After removal of 0 bases from V and 0 bases from J, the junction contained 3 bases not matched to a gene. The CDR3 sequence is CASSLGAGGSYEQYF. The CDR3 DNA follows: TGCGCCAGCAGCTTGGGGGCAGGGGGCTCCTACGAGCAGTACTTC.

The rearrangement uses TRBV30 and TRBJ2-3; D call uncertain. This CDR3 comprises 14 residues. Germline V gives CDR1 GTSNPN, CDR2 SVGIG (reference sequence). Between the trimmed V and J ends, which lost 5 bases and 0 bases, there was a span of 12 bases. Written as DNA, the CDR3 is TGTGCCTGGGGCTCGAGGTCTAGCACAGATACGCAGTATTTT. It specifies CAWGSRSSTDTQYF.

The chain joins TRBV7-2 to TRBJ2-1; 7 bases map to TRBD1. CDR3 length: 13 residues. CDR1 and CDR2 from the germline V gene are SGHTA and FQGNSA. V gave up 7 bases and J gave up 5 bases; unmatched junction bases: 5. The CDR3 nucleotides read TGTGCCAGCAAAGGGGGCCAAAACAATGAGCAGTTCTTC. It is translated as CASKGGQNNEQFF.

The chain has TRBV5-6 and TRBJ2-3, with a possible D match to TRBD2 (5 bases). Trimming removed 5 bases at V and 3 bases at J, with 16 bases between. The CDR3 sequence is 15 residues long. The germline CDR1 and CDR2 sequences are SGHDT and YYEEEE. This CDR3 is CASSPRGKMTDTQYF. CDR3 nucleotide sequence: TGTGCCAGCAGTCCCCGGGGAAAAATGACAGATACGCAGTATTTT.

The chain combines TRBV5-1 with TRBJ2-1; 7 nucleotides align to TRBD2. This CDR3 region has 13 residues. CDR1 SGHRS and CDR2 YFSETQ come from the germline V gene. Trimming cost V 3 bases and J 8 bases; bases outside gene matches: 5. CDR3 DNA sequence: TGCGCCAGCAGCTCGGGACTATCGGATGAGCAGTTCTTC. This sequence encodes CASSSGLSDEQFF.

This chain uses TRBV5-1 with TRBJ2-2, with TRBD1 as a possible D gene (6 bases). Germline V gene sequence: CDR1 SGHRS, CDR2 YFSETQ. Trimming shortened V by 2 bases and J by 5 bases, and 7 bases separated the two germline ends. The CDR3 runs 13 residues. CDR3 sequence reads: CASSLTGTGELFF. The CDR3 coding sequence is TGCGCCAGCAGCTTAACAGGGACCGGGGAGCTGTTTTTT. Filled out from reference TRBV5-1 and TRBJ2-2, the complete variable domain reads KAGVTQTPRYLIKTRGQQVTLSCSPISGHRSVSWYQQTPGQGLQFLFEYFSETQRNKGNFPGRFSGRQFSNSRSEMNVSTLELGDSALYLCASSLTGTGELFFGEGSRLTVL.

V usage is TRBV19 and J usage is TRBJ1-5; perhaps TRBD1 as D (5 bases). CDR3 length: 16 amino acids. Per the germline V gene, CDR1 is LNHDA and CDR2 is SQIVND (reference sequence). Trimming took off 4 bases at V and 7 bases at J, with 20 bases between the two ends. CDR3 region: CASSTLLRGFSQPQHF. CDR3 in DNA: TGTGCCAGTAGTACCCTCCTACGGGGGTTTAGCCAGCCCCAGCATTTT.

The V call is TRBV11-2, the J call TRBJ2-1, with unresolved D. CDR1 and CDR2 from the germline V gene are SGHAT and FQNNGV. The V end was cut by 2 bases, the J end by 0 bases, with 8 bases between. The CDR3 loop spans 15 amino acids. The CDR3 reads CASSLYPSSYNEQFF. In DNA form, the CDR3 reads TGTGCCAGCAGCTTATATCCTAGCTCCTACAATGAGCAGTTCTTC.

The chain carries TRBV7-2 and TRBJ2-3, with a possible D match to TRBD1 (6 bases). Germline loops: CDR1 SGHTA, CDR2 FQGNSA. The CDR3 loop spans 11 amino acids. The V gene lost 8 bases and the J gene lost 3 bases, with 6 bases spanning the gap. In DNA form, the CDR3 reads TGTGCCAGCGGACAGACAGATACGCAGTATTTT. This translates into CASGQTDTQYF.

The chain is built from TRBV15 and TRBJ1-2, with D maybe TRBD1 (6 bases). CDR3 length equals 14 residues. From germline, CDR1 is LNHNV and CDR2 YYDKDF (reference sequence). V was pared by 7 bases and J by 0 bases, with 12 bases between. The CDR3 DNA follows: TGTGCCACCAAGGGGGTTAGTCCTAACTATGGCTACACCTTC. Translated, it gives CATKGVSPNYGYTF. Complete variable domain (other parts from reference TRBV15 and TRBJ1-2): DAMVIQNPRYQVTQFGKPVTLSCSQTLNHNVMYWYQQKSSQAPKLLFHYYDKDFNNEADTPDNFQSRRPNTSFCFLDIRSPGLGDTAMYLCATKGVSPNYGYTFGSGTRLTVV.

In this sample, this clone turned up once. This chain links TRBV5-5 with TRBJ2-1; the D gene is possibly TRBD1 (5 bases). The V end was cut by 0 bases, the J end by 3 bases, with 13 bases between. From germline, CDR1 is SGHKS and CDR2 YYEKEE (reference sequence). The CDR3 loop spans 16 amino acids. The CDR3 nucleotides read TGTGCCAGCAGCTTGGATCCAGGGCGAGGCTACAATGAGCAGTTCTTC. Protein: CASSLDPGRGYNEQFF.